This passage covers 10 T cell receptor beta chains from one sample sequenced in a study of cytomegalovirus exposure and HLA in healthy donors. Clones were read by immunoSEQ multiplex PCR, and TCRdb kept only the in-frame ones, dropping some. The sample contains around 91,000 clones, over 85% of which appear only once. Sequencing input: PBMCs. These receptors all come from a woman between 25 and 40 years old in good health and CMV-seropositive.

The count of this clone is one. The V gene is TRBV18, the J gene TRBJ1-3, with D possibly matching TRBD1 (6 bases). This CDR3 is 16 amino acids long. Trimming cost V 1 base and J 0 bases, with 10 bases left between them. Germline V gene data show CDR1 as KGHSH and CDR2 as LQKENI. The CDR3 spells CASSPLQGLSGNTIYF. The CDR3 nucleotides are TGTGCCAGCTCACCACTCCAGGGGCTCTCTGGAAACACCATATATTTT.

The chain joins TRBV6-4 to TRBJ2-3; a possible D gene is TRBD2 (5 bases). The germline CDR1 and CDR2 sequences are MRHNA and SNTAGT. CDR3 length equals 16 residues. Trimming took off 4 bases at V and 0 bases at J, with 14 bases between the two ends. This CDR3 is CASSALSGESTDTQYF. The CDR3 bases are TGTGCCAGCAGTGCCCTGAGCGGAGAAAGCACAGATACGCAGTATTTT.

The chain employs TRBV11-3 and TRBJ2-7; 10 bases are a match to TRBD1. Per the germline V gene, CDR1 is SGHNT and CDR2 is YENEEA. This CDR3 region has 15 residues. Trimming cost V 1 base and J 1 base; bases outside gene matches: 1. In DNA form, the CDR3 reads TGTGCCAGCAGCTTAGGGACAGGGGGATCCTACGAGCAGTACTTC. The encoded protein is CASSLGTGGSYEQYF.

This clone is a singleton in its sample. The gene calls are TRBV29-1 and TRBJ1-3; no clear D gene. V lost 6 bases and J lost 1, with 13 bases in between. Germline CDR1 reads SQVTM; CDR2 reads ANQGSEA. This CDR3 is 14 amino acids long. The CDR3 nucleotides are TGCAGCGTCTATCAATCGGGATCTGGAAACACCATATATTTT. Its translation is CSVYQSGSGNTIYF.

The chain uses TRBV7-2 and TRBJ1-2; TRBD1 matches 8 bases. V was clipped by 3 bases and J by 3 bases; unmatched bases: 3. CDR3 length: 14 residues. Per germline, CDR1 SGHTA and CDR2 FQGNSA. CDR3 nucleotide sequence: TGTGCCAGCAGCTTTAAGACAGGGGACTATGGCTACACCTTC. It is translated as CASSFKTGDYGYTF.

By sample fraction, this clone is medium-sized (0.01 to 0.1%). CDR3 DNA sequence: TGTGCCAGCACGTCCGGGGACAGGTCCTACGAGCAGTACTTC. It yields the protein CASTSGDRSYEQYF. The rearrangement links TRBV6-1 to TRBJ2-7; TRBD1 agrees at 8 bases. The CDR3 runs 14 residues. CDR1 is MNHNS and CDR2 is SASEGT in the germline V gene. V shed 7 bases and J 1 base; nucleotides not matched to a gene: 6.

The V and J genes are TRBV10-1 and TRBJ2-3; a possible D gene is TRBD2 (7 bases). The CDR3 is 14 amino acids. Germline V gives CDR1 WNHNN, CDR2 SYGVQD (reference sequence). V was cut by 5 bases and J by 2 bases, with 11 bases left in between. This CDR3 is CASSYGGPTDTQYF. For the CDR3, the DNA is TGCGCCAGCAGTTACGGGGGGCCCACAGATACGCAGTATTTT.

This sequence joins TRBV7-9 and TRBJ2-1; the match to TRBD1 covers 8 bases. Germline V gene sequence: CDR1 SEHNR, CDR2 FQNEAQ (reference sequence). With V trimmed by 4 bases and J by 6 bases, 8 bases remained unmatched. The CDR3 is 15 amino acids. The CDR3 sequence is CASSWEQGVFNEQFF. CDR3 DNA: TGTGCCAGCAGCTGGGAACAGGGGGTTTTCAATGAGCAGTTCTTC.

This chain connects TRBV6-4 to TRBJ2-3, with D tentatively TRBD1 (5 bases). The V end was cut by 0 bases, the J end by 1 base, with 8 bases between. The CDR3 has 15 residues. Germline V gene data show CDR1 as MRHNA and CDR2 as SNTAGT. DNA for the CDR3: TGTGCCAGCAGTGACTCCGGACATCGCACAGATACGCAGTATTTT. Amino acids: CASSDSGHRTDTQYF.

The gene calls are TRBV5-8 and TRBJ2-7; 12 nucleotides match TRBD2. This CDR3 has 15 amino acids. The V and J ends lost 3 bases and 2 bases, in that order; junction bases with no gene match: 3. The germline V gene encodes CDR1 SGHTS and CDR2 YDEGEE. The CDR3, as DNA: TGTGCCAGCAGCTGGGGACTAGCGGGCGCCTACGAGCAGTACTTC. Residues: CASSWGLAGAYEQYF.